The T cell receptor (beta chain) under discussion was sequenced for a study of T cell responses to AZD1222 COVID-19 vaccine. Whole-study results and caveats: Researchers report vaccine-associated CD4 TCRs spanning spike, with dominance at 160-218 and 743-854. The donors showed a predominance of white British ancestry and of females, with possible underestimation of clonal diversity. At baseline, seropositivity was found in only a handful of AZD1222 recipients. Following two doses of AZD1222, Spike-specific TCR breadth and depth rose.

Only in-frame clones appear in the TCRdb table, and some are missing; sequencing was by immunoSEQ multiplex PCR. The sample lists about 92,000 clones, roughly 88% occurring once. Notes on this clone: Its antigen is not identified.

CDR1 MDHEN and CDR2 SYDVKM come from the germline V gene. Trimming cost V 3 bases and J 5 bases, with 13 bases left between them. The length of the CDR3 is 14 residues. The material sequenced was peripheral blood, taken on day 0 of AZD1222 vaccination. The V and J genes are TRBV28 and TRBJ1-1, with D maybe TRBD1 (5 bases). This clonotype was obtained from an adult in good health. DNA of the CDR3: TGTGCCAGCAGTTTCGGGACCACGGGAACTGAAGCTTTCTTT. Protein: CASSFGTTGTEAFF.